These 11 T cell receptor beta chains were sequenced from one sample in a study of blood T cell repertoires in COVID-19. The assay was immunoSEQ multiplex PCR, and TCRdb's table has in-frame clones only and misses some. The sample has over 90,000 clones; more than 70% are singletons. Sequenced sample: peripheral blood. Receptor source: a human donor in a cohort sampled during active COVID-19.

The chain is built from TRBV6-8 and TRBJ2-7, with a weak D call TRBD2 (6 bases). Trimming removed 2 bases from V and 4 bases from J, with 12 bases in between. The CDR3 consists of 14 residues. CDR1 is MNHGY and CDR2 is SAAAGT in the germline V gene. CDR3 DNA sequence: TGTGCCAGCAGTTACATGCGGGGCCCTTACGAGCAGTACTTC. Its translation is CASSYMRGPYEQYF.

The rearrangement links TRBV13 to TRBJ2-7, with TRBD1 identical over 9 bases. The length of the CDR3 is 15 residues. V lost 5 bases to trimming and J lost 4 bases; unmatched junction nucleotides: 9. Germline assignment: CDR1 PRHDT and CDR2 FYEKMQ (reference sequence). The CDR3: CASSPGPGQGYEQYF. In DNA, the CDR3 is TGTGCCAGCAGCCCGGGACCTGGACAGGGGTACGAGCAGTACTTC.

V and J are TRBV7-6 and TRBJ2-1; 13 bases fit TRBD2. The germline gives CDR1 SGHVS, CDR2 FNYEAQ. The CDR3 has 16 residues. V gave up 4 bases and J gave up 7 bases; unmatched junction bases: 7. The CDR3 DNA reads TGTGCCAGCAGCTCACCGACTAGCGGGAGGTCGAATGAGCAGTTCTTC. As protein: CASSSPTSGRSNEQFF. Full variable domain (missing parts from reference TRBV7-6 and TRBJ2-1): GAGVSQSPRYKVTKRGQDVALRCDPISGHVSLYWYRQALGQGPEFLTYFNYEAQQDKSGLPNDRFSAERPEGSISTLTIQRTEQRDSAMYRCASSSPTSGRSNEQFFGPGTRLTVL.

This chain uses TRBV28 with TRBJ2-1; 8 nucleotides line up with TRBD2. The CDR3 has 17 residues. V was pared by 3 bases and J by 8 bases, with 15 bases of the junction left unmatched. Germline-derived CDR1 and CDR2 are MDHEN and SYDVKM. CDR3 nucleotides: TGTGCCAGCAGTTTTTCCACGGGACTAGAGGATAGGGATGAGCAGTTCTTC. It translates to CASSFSTGLEDRDEQFF.

V and J are TRBV28 and TRBJ2-7, with D perhaps matching TRBD2 (6 bases). Looked up from germline, CDR1 is MDHEN and CDR2 is SYDVKM. The V end lost 7 bases, the J end lost 1 base, and 26 bases lay between the germline ends. This CDR3 is 18 amino acids long. The CDR3 DNA reads as TGTGCCAGCAAGCTATCCAATTTCGGAGGGGCAAGGTCCTACGAGCAGTACTTC. This sequence encodes CASKLSNFGGARSYEQYF.

Here the CDR3 reads CASSPLDRGAFF. The CDR3 coding sequence is TGTGCCAGCAGCCCACTTGACAGGGGGGCCTTCTTT. The genes are TRBV9 and TRBJ1-1, with 9 bases fitting TRBD1. Germline-derived CDR1 and CDR2 are SGDLS and YYNGEE. Losses at the gene ends were 4 bases for V and 14 bases for J; bases not matched to a gene: 9. The CDR3 spans 12 residues.

This clone was counted at least ten times. Additional DNA sequences in this sample encode the identical CDR3. This rearrangement joins TRBV7-2 to TRBJ2-7, with no clear D. The length of the CDR3 is 12 residues. The germline gives CDR1 SGHTA, CDR2 FQGNSA. V lost 2 bases and J lost 5, with 7 bases in between. The CDR3 loop is CASSLRLHEQYF. In DNA form, the CDR3 reads TGTGCCAGCAGCTTACGACTTCACGAGCAGTACTTC.

The J gene is TRBJ1-6, the V gene TRBV6-5; TRBD1 might be the D (5 bases). The CDR3 contains 14 residues. Germline V gene sequence: CDR1 MNHEY, CDR2 SVGAGI. V was cut by 11 bases and J by 7 bases, with 18 bases left in between. CDR3 region: CAAFDGHSNSPLHF. The DNA for the CDR3 is TGTGCCGCCTTCGACGGACATTCCAATTCACCCCTCCACTTT.

The chain has TRBV5-8 and TRBJ1-4; a possible D gene is TRBD1 (5 bases). This CDR3 has 16 amino acids. Trimming took off 0 bases at V and 11 bases at J, with 20 bases between the two ends. CDR1 SGHTS and CDR2 YDEGEE come from the germline V gene. CDR3 loop: CASSLAGTGGLTKLFF. Written as DNA, the CDR3 is TGTGCCAGCAGCTTGGCGGGCACGGGGGGACTTACGAAACTGTTTTTT.

This chain joins TRBV23-1 and TRBJ1-3; D may be TRBD1 (5 bases). TRBV23-1 falls under the ORF class, with uncertain function. CDR3 length: 13 amino acids. Trimming stripped 2 bases from V and 7 bases from J, with 9 bases between. The CDR3 here is CASSQTGLNTIYF. In nucleotides, the CDR3 is TGCGCCAGCAGTCAAACAGGCTTGAACACCATATATTTT.

The chain joins TRBV9 to TRBJ2-7; 9 bases map to TRBD1. Trimming removed 3 bases from V and 3 bases from J; junction bases left unmatched: 4. This CDR3 is built from 14 residues. Germline V gene sequence: CDR1 SGDLS, CDR2 YYNGEE. The CDR3 nucleotides are TGTGCCAGCAGCGCGGGACAGGGAGGCTACGAGCAGTACTTC. It translates to CASSAGQGGYEQYF.